The next 8 T cell receptor beta chains were all read from a single sample in a study of PD-1 blockade in classical Hodgkin lymphoma. The method was immunoSEQ multiplex PCR; TCRdb's version includes in-frame clones alone and lacks a portion of them. The data contain 25,000 to 35,000 clones, approximately 72% of them singletons. This sample's time point: cycle 4 day 1 (C4D1), after less than 7 weeks of nivolumab. Relapses following autologous stem cell transplantation were seen in all patients, with brentuximab vedotin exposure varying. Sequencing used peripheral blood mononuclear cells (PBMCs), obtained before the fourth cycle of nivolumab. These receptors were obtained from a human donor with classical Hodgkin lymphoma.

The chain has TRBV10-3 and TRBJ1-5, with no clear D. Germline values: CDR1 ENHRY, CDR2 SYGVKD. CDR3 length: 13 residues. V lost 8 bases and J 5 bases, leaving 13 bases between the germline ends. CDR3 region: CAIRRMEDQPQHF. Here the CDR3 DNA reads TGTGCCATCCGGAGGATGGAGGATCAGCCCCAGCATTTT.

The chain combines TRBV5-1 with TRBJ1-3, with D possibly being TRBD1 (5 bases). Deletions cut 2 bases from V and 2 bases from J, with 14 bases between. The germline V gene encodes CDR1 SGHRS and CDR2 YFSETQ. This CDR3 comprises 16 residues. The CDR3 region is CASSFDLGVAGNTIYF. The CDR3 coding sequence is TGCGCCAGCAGCTTTGATTTAGGGGTAGCTGGAAACACCATATATTTT.

The chain links TRBV2 to TRBJ2-1; D ambiguous. The CDR3 is 13 amino acids. Trimming cost V 4 bases and J 12 bases, with 16 bases left between them. Germline V gene lookup returns CDR1 SNHLY and CDR2 FYNNEI. The DNA for the CDR3 is TGTGCCAGCAGTGCCCTCGGAAGGATTGGGCAGTTCTTC. This codes for CASSALGRIGQFF.

The rearrangement joins TRBV6-1 to TRBJ2-7; no firm D call. The V and J ends lost 0 bases and 0 bases respectively, with 6 bases between them. The CDR3 has 14 amino acids. The germline CDR1 and CDR2 sequences are MNHNS and SASEGT. The CDR3 nucleotides read TGTGCCAGCAGTGAAGCTGGCATCTCCTACGAGCAGTACTTC. This translates into CASSEAGISYEQYF.

This sequence joins TRBV15 and TRBJ1-4, with D possibly TRBD1 on 5 matching bases. The CDR3 covers 14 residues. From germline, CDR1 is LNHNV and CDR2 YYDKDF (reference sequence). Trimming left V 1 base short and J 8 bases short, with 11 bases between. The CDR3 DNA sequence: TGTGCCACCAGCAGAGGGGGGACTTTGGAAAAACTGTTTTTT. The encoded protein is CATSRGGTLEKLFF.

This clone was detected only a few times. The chain joins TRBV9 to TRBJ2-5; 8 nucleotides line up with TRBD1. The germline CDR1 and CDR2 sequences are SGDLS and YYNGEE. The CDR3 runs to 15 residues. V was clipped by 4 bases and J by 5 bases; unmatched bases: 10. CDR3 sequence: CASSTRTGKGETQYF. CDR3 in DNA: TGTGCCAGCAGCACGAGGACAGGGAAGGGGGAGACCCAGTACTTC.

This chain links TRBV20-1 with TRBJ1-2; D is perhaps TRBD1 (5 bases). Trimming took 3 bases from V and 5 from J, leaving 7 bases between them. Germline V lookup: CDR1 DFQATT, CDR2 SNEGSKA (reference sequence). The CDR3 runs to 11 residues. CDR3 sequence (DNA): TGCAGTGCTAGCGGGGGGTATGGCTACACCTTC. Translated: CSASGGYGYTF.

This chain joins TRBV2 and TRBJ2-2; TRBD2 matches at 8 bases. Trimming took 4 bases from V and 7 from J; bases not matched to a gene: 14. This CDR3 comprises 17 residues. From germline, CDR1 is SNHLY and CDR2 FYNNEI. CDR3: CASSVGPGGGQGGELFF. In nucleotides, the CDR3 is TGTGCCAGCAGTGTTGGGCCGGGCGGGGGGCAGGGCGGGGAGCTGTTTTTT.